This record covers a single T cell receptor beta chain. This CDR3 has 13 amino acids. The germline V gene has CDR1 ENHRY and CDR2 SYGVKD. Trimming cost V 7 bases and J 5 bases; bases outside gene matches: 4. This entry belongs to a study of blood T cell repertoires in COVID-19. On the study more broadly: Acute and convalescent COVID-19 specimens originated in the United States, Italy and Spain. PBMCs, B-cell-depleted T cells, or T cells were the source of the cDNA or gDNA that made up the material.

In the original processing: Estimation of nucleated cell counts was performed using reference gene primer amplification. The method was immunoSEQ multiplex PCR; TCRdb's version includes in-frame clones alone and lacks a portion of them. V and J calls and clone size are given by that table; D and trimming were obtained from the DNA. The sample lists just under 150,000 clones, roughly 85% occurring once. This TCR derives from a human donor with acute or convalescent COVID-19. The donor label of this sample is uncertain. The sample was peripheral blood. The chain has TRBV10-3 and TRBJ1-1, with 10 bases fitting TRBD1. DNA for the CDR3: TGTGCCATCACAGGACAGGGGGAGACTGAAGCTTTCTTT. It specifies CAITGQGETEAFF.